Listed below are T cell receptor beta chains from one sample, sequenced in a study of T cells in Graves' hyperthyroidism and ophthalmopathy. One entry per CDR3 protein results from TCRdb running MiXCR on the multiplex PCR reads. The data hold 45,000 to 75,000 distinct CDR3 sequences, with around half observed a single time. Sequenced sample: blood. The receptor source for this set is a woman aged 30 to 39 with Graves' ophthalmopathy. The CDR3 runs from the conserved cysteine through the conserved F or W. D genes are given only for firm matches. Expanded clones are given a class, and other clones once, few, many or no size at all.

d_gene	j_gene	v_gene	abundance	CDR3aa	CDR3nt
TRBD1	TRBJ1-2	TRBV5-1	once	CASSAGQGRTNYGYTF	TGCGCCAGCAGCGCGGGACAGGGGAGGACTAACTATGGCTACACCTTC
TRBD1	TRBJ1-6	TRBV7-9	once	CASTRQGQNSPLHF	TGTGCCAGCACGCGACAGGGTCAAAATTCACCCCTCCACTTT
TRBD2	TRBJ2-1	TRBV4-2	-	CASSQDRLALSSYNEQFF	TGTGCCAGCAGCCAAGATAGACTAGCGTTAAGCTCCTACAATGAGCAGTTCTTC
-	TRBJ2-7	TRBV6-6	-	CASSYSDSYEQYF	TGTGCCAGCAGTTACTCGGACAGCTACGAGCAGTACTTC
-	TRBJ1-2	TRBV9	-	CASSVGGGGYTF	TGTGCCAGCAGCGTAGGGGGGGGGGGCTACACCTTC
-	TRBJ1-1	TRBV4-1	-	CASMGGTLATEAFF	TGCGCCAGCATGGGAGGTACCTTGGCGACTGAAGCTTTCTTT
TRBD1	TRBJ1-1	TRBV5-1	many	CASSKDRGISFF	TGCGCCAGCAGCAAGGACAGGGGAATATCTTTCTTT
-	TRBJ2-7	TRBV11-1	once	CASSLANTGELYF	TGTGCCAGCAGCTTAGCGAACACCGGGGAGCTGTACTTC
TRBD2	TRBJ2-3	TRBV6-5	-	CASSYSSGGYTDTQYF	TGTGCCAGCAGTTACTCGAGCGGGGGTTACACAGATACGCAGTATTTT
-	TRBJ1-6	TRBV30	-	CVWADTDKSPLHF	TGTGTCTGGGCGGACACAGATAAATCACCCCTCCACTTT
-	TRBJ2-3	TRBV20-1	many	CSARSGPSTDTQYF	TGCAGTGCTAGGAGCGGCCCTAGCACAGATACGCAGTATTTT
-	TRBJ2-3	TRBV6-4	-	CASSAPLGRTDTQYF	TGTGCCAGCAGTGCTCCTCTAGGCCGCACAGATACGCAGTATTTT
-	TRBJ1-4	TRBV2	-	CASSDGGAGGEKLFF	TGTGCCAGCAGTGATGGAGGGGCGGGAGGTGAAAAACTGTTTTTT
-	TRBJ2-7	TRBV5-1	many	CASSLEGWGEVGEQYF	TGCGCCAGCAGCTTGGAAGGTTGGGGGGAAGTGGGCGAGCAGTACTTC
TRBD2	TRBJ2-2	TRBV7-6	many	CASSLVLAGGTNTGELFF	TGTGCCAGCAGCTTAGTGCTAGCGGGAGGGACGAACACCGGGGAGCTGTTTTTT
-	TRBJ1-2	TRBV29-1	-	CSVEEQGQGYGYTF	TGCAGCGTTGAAGAGCAGGGGCAGGGCTATGGCTACACCTTC
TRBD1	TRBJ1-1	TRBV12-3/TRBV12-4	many	CASSLRGLRTEAFF	TGTGCCAGCAGTTTGAGGGGGCTAAGGACTGAAGCTTTCTTT
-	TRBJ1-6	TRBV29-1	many	CTRLEVDNSPLHF	TGCACCCGGTTGGAAGTGGATAATTCACCCCTCCACTTT
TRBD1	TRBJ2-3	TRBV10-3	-	CATRAPGTGKSDTQYF	TGTGCCACCAGGGCCCCCGGGACAGGGAAATCAGATACGCAGTACTTT
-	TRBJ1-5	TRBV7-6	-	CASSLATKETQHF	TGTGCCAGCAGTCTGGCGACTAAAGAGACCCAGCATTTT
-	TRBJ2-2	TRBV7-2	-	CASSTNRDTYELFF	TGTGCCAGCAGTACAAACAGGGACACCTACGAGCTGTTTTTT
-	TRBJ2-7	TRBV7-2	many	CASSAAESGLLYEQYF	TGTGCCAGCAGCGCAGCCGAATCGGGACTCTTATACGAGCAGTACTTC
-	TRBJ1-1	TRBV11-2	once	CASSVLQVLDAFF	TGTGCCAGCAGCGTCCTTCAGGTTCTTGATGCTTTCTTT
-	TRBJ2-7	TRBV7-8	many	CASSLVSSYEQYF	TGTGCCAGCAGCTTAGTATCCAGCTACGAGCAGTACTTC
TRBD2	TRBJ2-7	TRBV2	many	CASSDSPGLASPYEQYF	TGTGCCAGCAGCGATTCGCCGGGACTAGCGTCACCCTACGAGCAGTACTTC
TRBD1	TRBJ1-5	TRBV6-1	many	CASSVKGTGANQPQHF	TGTGCCAGCAGTGTGAAGGGGACAGGGGCGAATCAGCCCCAGCATTTT
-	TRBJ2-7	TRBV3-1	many	CASSQGPGPSSYEQYF	TGTGCCAGCAGCCAAGGTCCGGGACCGAGCTCCTACGAGCAGTACTTC
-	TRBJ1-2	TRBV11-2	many	CASSLTGQTGHTF	TGTGCCAGCAGCTTGACAGGTCAAACGGGGCACACCTTC
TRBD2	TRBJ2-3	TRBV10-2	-	CASQDRTSGSTDTQYF	TGCGCCAGCCAAGATCGGACTAGCGGGAGCACAGATACGCAGTATTTT
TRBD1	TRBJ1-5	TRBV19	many	CASSRGQGVSQPQHF	TGTGCCAGTAGTAGGGGACAGGGGGTCTCTCAGCCCCAGCATTTT
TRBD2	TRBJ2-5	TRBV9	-	CASTKGTRSQEAQYF	TGTGCCAGCACCAAAGGGACTAGATCACAAGAGGCTCAGTACTTC
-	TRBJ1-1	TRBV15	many	CATGRDRAGADEAFF	TGTGCCACCGGCAGAGATCGAGCGGGGGCTGATGAAGCTTTCTTT
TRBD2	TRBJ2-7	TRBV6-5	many	CASSRGLVREQYF	TGTGCCAGCAGTCGTGGACTAGTACGAGAGCAGTACTTC
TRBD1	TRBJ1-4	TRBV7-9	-	CASSSGTGPSSSEKLFF	TGTGCCAGCAGCTCCGGGACAGGGCCCTCGTCTAGTGAAAAACTGTTTTTT
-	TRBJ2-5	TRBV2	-	CASSEYKGGETQYF	TGTGCCAGCAGTGAATACAAGGGGGGTGAGACCCAGTACTTC
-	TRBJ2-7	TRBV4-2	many	CASSQDTDGWYYEQYF	TGTGCCAGCAGCCAAGATACCGACGGCTGGTACTACGAGCAGTACTTC
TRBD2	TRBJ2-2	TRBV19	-	CASSGVGLAGGGYTGELFF	TGTGCCAGTAGCGGAGTGGGACTAGCGGGAGGCGGGTACACCGGGGAGCTGTTTTTT
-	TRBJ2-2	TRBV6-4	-	CASSDSSGNTGELFF	TGTGCCAGCAGTGACTCTTCGGGGAACACCGGGGAGCTGTTTTTT
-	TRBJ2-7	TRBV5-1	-	CASSAQGIAREAQYF	TGCGCCAGCAGCGCGCAGGGTATAGCGAGAGAAGCGCAGTACTTC
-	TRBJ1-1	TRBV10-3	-	CAIKTGMNTEAFF	TGTGCCATCAAGACCGGGATGAACACTGAAGCTTTCTTT
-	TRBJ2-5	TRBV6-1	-	CASKLAGRETQYF	TGTGCCAGCAAACTGGCGGGACGGGAGACCCAGTACTTC
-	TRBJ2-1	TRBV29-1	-	CSVDPGLLNNEQFF	TGCAGCGTTGACCCGGGACTCCTAAACAATGAGCAGTTCTTC